These 26 T cell receptor beta chains were all obtained from the same sample, sequenced in a study of memory CD4+ T cells and cytomegalovirus serostatus. The sort gate was single viable CD3+CD4+CD8-CD45RO+ cells for memory CD4+ T cells. Sequenced by immunoSEQ multiplex PCR; TCRdb stores in-frame clones only, minus some. The sample records 65,000 to 95,000 clones, around 80% being singletons. Sequencing was done on a sample of memory CD4+ T cells from blood. The receptors derive from an adult in good health and CMV-seronegative.

This clone was seen only a few times. The V call is TRBV7-3, the J call TRBJ1-2; no definite D call. Germline CDR1 SGHTA, CDR2 FQGTGA. CDR3 length equals 15 residues. The V end lost 5 bases, the J end lost 8 bases, and 21 bases lay between the germline ends. The DNA for the CDR3 is TGTGCCAGCAGCCTCGGGATGGCGGAAAGAAAGGGCTACACCTTC. Amino acid sequence: CASSLGMAERKGYTF.

This sequence joins TRBV27 and TRBJ1-2; D not certain. Germline V lookup: CDR1 MNHEY, CDR2 SMNVEV (reference sequence). V gave up 5 bases and J gave up 6 bases, with 13 bases separating them. This CDR3 has 13 amino acids. CDR3 bases: TGTGCCAGCAGTCAAAAATCGGGCAATGGCTACACCTTC. Its translation is CASSQKSGNGYTF.

The V gene is TRBV6-5, the J gene TRBJ1-2; 11 positions match TRBD1. The length of the CDR3 is 15 residues. Germline V gene sequence: CDR1 MNHEY, CDR2 SVGAGI. After removal of 4 bases from V and 5 bases from J, the junction contained 6 bases not matched to a gene. CDR3: CASSLRDRGAYGYTF. CDR3 DNA sequence: TGTGCCAGCAGTTTAAGGGACAGGGGGGCTTATGGCTACACCTTC.

This chain connects TRBV11-3 to TRBJ2-3; a weak D match, TRBD2 (6 bases). Germline V gives CDR1 SGHNT, CDR2 YENEEA. V was shortened by 1 base and J by 3 bases, with 8 bases between the two germline ends. The CDR3 has 14 residues. CDR3 in DNA: TGTGCCAGCAGCTTAGTTGCGGGGACAGATACGCAGTATTTT. Translation gives CASSLVAGTDTQYF.

The genes are TRBV15 and TRBJ2-5, with 7 nucleotides matching TRBD1. Germline V gene data show CDR1 as LNHNV and CDR2 as YYDKDF (reference sequence). Losses at the gene ends were 2 bases for V and 2 bases for J; bases not matched to a gene: 5. This CDR3 region has 15 residues. Here the CDR3 DNA reads TGTGCCACCAGCAGACATACAGGGGTGCAAGAGACCCAGTACTTC. Amino acids: CATSRHTGVQETQYF.

The chain joins TRBV10-3 to TRBJ2-5; D is undetermined. Trimming cost V 0 bases and J 5 bases, with 16 bases left between them. Germline V lookup: CDR1 ENHRY, CDR2 SYGVKD. This CDR3 is built from 16 residues. CDR3: CAISESGNPNEETQYF. CDR3 DNA sequence: TGTGCCATCAGTGAGTCGGGCAACCCGAATGAGGAGACCCAGTACTTC.

The rearrangement joins TRBV2 to TRBJ1-2, with D unclear. Germline CDR1 and CDR2: SNHLY and FYNNEI. The CDR3 extends over 14 amino acids. V was shortened by 4 bases and J by 6 bases, with 15 bases between the two germline ends. The CDR3 DNA follows: TGTGCCAGCAGTGTGGTGGGAAGGTCGGATGGCTACACCTTC. Residues: CASSVVGRSDGYTF.

The rearrangement joins TRBV30 to TRBJ2-7; D perhaps matches TRBD2 (5 bases). The CDR3 is 12 amino acids. Per germline, CDR1 GTSNPN and CDR2 SVGIG (reference sequence). V lost 3 bases, J lost 3 bases, and 9 bases lay in between. In DNA, the CDR3 is TGTGCCTGGAGGGACCGGGGCTACGAGCAGTACTTC. As protein: CAWRDRGYEQYF.

V is TRBV7-2 and J is TRBJ2-7; perhaps TRBD2 as D (6 bases). This CDR3 has 13 amino acids. Trimming left V 6 bases short and J 0 bases short, with 9 bases between. Germline V gives CDR1 SGHTA, CDR2 FQGNSA. CDR3 coding DNA: TGTGCCAGCAGGGGGGGTCGCTCCTACGAGCAGTACTTC. Translated: CASRGGRSYEQYF. Together with reference TRBV7-2 and TRBJ2-7, the CDR3 gives the full variable domain: GAGVSQSPSNKVTEKGKDVELRCDPISGHTALYWYRQSLGQGLEFLIYFQGNSAPDKSGLPSDRFSAERTGGSVSTLTIQRTQQEDSAVYLCASRGGRSYEQYFGPGTRLTVT.

The chain uses TRBV5-1 and TRBJ2-7; the D gene could be TRBD1 or TRBD2 (5 bases each). V lost 1 base to trimming and J lost 0 bases, with 23 bases between them. CDR1 and CDR2 (germline): SGHRS, YFSETQ. The CDR3 totals 19 residues. This CDR3 is CASSLPSTGGLHSSYEQYF. DNA of the CDR3: TGCGCCAGCAGCTTGCCCTCAACAGGCGGGCTTCACTCCTCCTACGAGCAGTACTTC.

This clone was picked up one time. This CDR3 reads CSVGRQTPQETQYF. The CDR3 DNA is TGCAGCGTTGGGAGACAGACCCCCCAAGAGACCCAGTACTTC. The chain uses TRBV29-1 and TRBJ2-5; tentative D call: TRBD1 (5 bases). The CDR3 spans 14 residues. Germline-derived CDR1 and CDR2 are SQVTM and ANQGSEA. V shed 4 bases and J shed 1 base, with 13 bases lying between them. Full variable domain (missing parts from reference TRBV29-1 and TRBJ2-5): SAVISQKPSRDICQRGTSLTIQCQVDSQVTMMFWYRQQPGQSLTLIATANQGSEATYESGFVIDKFPISRPNLTFSTLTVSNMSPEDSSIYLCSVGRQTPQETQYFGPGTRLLVL.

The count of this clone is one. The gene calls are TRBV11-3 and TRBJ1-1, with a weak D call TRBD1 (6 bases). Trimming stripped 5 bases from V and 8 bases from J, with 15 bases between. The germline V gene has CDR1 SGHNT and CDR2 YENEEA. The CDR3 has 13 amino acids. The CDR3 DNA reads as TGTGCCAGCAGCACCCGGGGGCAGTCCGAAGCTTTCTTT. Its protein is CASSTRGQSEAFF.

V and J are TRBV5-1 and TRBJ2-5; D is ambiguous. The CDR3 extends over 12 amino acids. V was trimmed by 7 bases and J by 1 base, leaving 8 bases between them. Germline V gene lookup returns CDR1 SGHRS and CDR2 YFSETQ. CDR3 DNA sequence: TGCGCCAGCTCGCAGTCCCAAGAGACCCAGTACTTC. Translated: CASSQSQETQYF.

This rearrangement joins TRBV28 to TRBJ1-1; D not resolved. The CDR3 is 11 amino acids. Per germline, CDR1 MDHEN and CDR2 SYDVKM. Between the trimmed V and J ends, which lost 6 bases and 1 base, there was a span of 3 bases. In DNA form, the CDR3 reads TGTGCCAGCAGGGAGAACACTGAAGCTTTCTTT. Its protein product is CASRENTEAFF.

The chain uses TRBV4-2 and TRBJ1-5, with D perhaps TRBD1 (6 bases). CDR3 size: 16 residues. V was pared by 0 bases and J by 5 bases, with 14 bases between. CDR1 is LGHNA and CDR2 is YNFKEQ in the germline V gene. CDR3 bases: TGTGCCAGCAGCCAAGATATCGGGACACTGTATCAGCCCCAGCATTTT. Protein: CASSQDIGTLYQPQHF.

This sequence joins TRBV19 and TRBJ1-2, with TRBD1 identical over 8 bases. V shed 7 bases, J shed 4 bases, and the junction held 8 bases outside the gene matches. The CDR3 extends over 14 amino acids. Germline V gives CDR1 LNHDA, CDR2 SQIVND (reference sequence). The CDR3 sequence: CASKSTGAAYGYTF. The CDR3, as DNA: TGTGCCAGTAAATCGACAGGGGCCGCCTATGGCTACACCTTC.

The chain joins TRBV5-1 to TRBJ1-4, with D perhaps matching TRBD1 (5 bases). The CDR3 is 14 amino acids. Per the germline V gene, CDR1 is SGHRS and CDR2 is YFSETQ. Trimming removed 5 bases from V and 1 base from J, with 9 bases in between. CDR3 coding DNA: TGCGCCAGCAGTCCCCAGGGAACTAATGAAAAACTGTTTTTT. The encoded protein is CASSPQGTNEKLFF.

V is TRBV4-3 and J is TRBJ1-2; unclear D gene. Germline lookup yields CDR1 LGHNA and CDR2 YSLEER. CDR3 length equals 15 residues. Trimming stripped 0 bases from V and 7 bases from J, with 15 bases between. In DNA, the CDR3 is TGCGCCAGCAGCCAAGAGGACCGAGAAGCAAGTGGCTACACCTTC. Translating it yields CASSQEDREASGYTF.

This clone showed up just a few times. The rearrangement links TRBV7-6 to TRBJ1-2; D not resolved. V was cut by 1 base and J by 7 bases, with 7 bases left in between. From germline, CDR1 is SGHVS and CDR2 FNYEAQ. CDR3 length equals 12 residues. The CDR3 DNA reads as TGTGCCAGCAGCTTAGGAAACAGTGGCTACACCTTC. It codes for CASSLGNSGYTF.

V is TRBV5-1 and J is TRBJ2-1; 9 bases map to TRBD2. V was clipped by 0 bases and J by 4 bases; unmatched bases: 5. Germline V gives CDR1 SGHRS, CDR2 YFSETQ. The CDR3 runs to 16 residues. CDR3 sequence reads: CASSLVPSGEYNEQFF. CDR3 bases: TGCGCCAGCAGCTTGGTGCCTAGCGGGGAGTACAATGAGCAGTTCTTC.

The rearrangement uses TRBV11-2 and TRBJ2-7; D is ambiguous. Trimming shortened V by 1 base and J by 0 bases, and 10 bases separated the two germline ends. The CDR3 covers 15 residues. Germline CDR1 is SGHAT and CDR2 is FQNNGV. The CDR3 protein is CASSLGAVLSYEQYF. The DNA for the CDR3 is TGTGCCAGCAGCTTAGGCGCAGTCCTCTCCTACGAGCAGTACTTC.

At least ten counts were recorded for this clone. The V call is TRBV27, the J call TRBJ2-2, with TRBD1 identical over 7 bases. The V and J ends lost 7 bases and 0 bases, in that order; junction bases with no gene match: 8. The germline CDR1 and CDR2 sequences are MNHEY and SMNVEV (reference sequence). CDR3 length: 16 residues. CDR3 DNA sequence: TGTGCCAGCAATCCGGGACAGATCGCGAACACCGGGGAGCTGTTTTTT. Amino acids: CASNPGQIANTGELFF.

The chain recombines TRBV6-5 with TRBJ1-3, with D tentatively TRBD1 (5 bases). Germline CDR1 MNHEY, CDR2 SVGAGI. This CDR3 is built from 15 residues. The V end lost 0 bases, the J end lost 2 bases, and 8 bases lay between the germline ends. The CDR3 nucleotides read TGTGCCAGCAGTTACTCCGGGGGGGCTGGAAACACCATATATTTT. It is translated as CASSYSGGAGNTIYF.

This chain uses TRBV18 with TRBJ1-4; 8 bases fit TRBD1. V lost 2 bases and J lost 7; bases outside the gene matches: 3. Germline V lookup: CDR1 KGHSH, CDR2 LQKENI. The CDR3 has 14 residues. The CDR3 protein is CASSPGQGTEKLFF. Written as DNA, the CDR3 is TGTGCCAGCTCACCAGGACAGGGTACTGAAAAACTGTTTTTT.

The chain uses TRBV13 and TRBJ2-3; 7 positions match TRBD2. V trimming: 4 bases; J trimming: 6 bases; junction bases outside the gene matches: 16. CDR3 length equals 17 residues. Germline V lookup: CDR1 PRHDT, CDR2 FYEKMQ (reference sequence). The CDR3 loop is CASSSLGLADHVDTQYF. CDR3 DNA: TGTGCCAGCAGCTCACTTGGGCTAGCGGACCACGTCGATACGCAGTATTTT.

The V gene is TRBV30, the J gene TRBJ2-5, with D possibly being TRBD2 (5 bases). V gave up 5 bases and J gave up 5 bases, with 12 bases separating them. Per germline, CDR1 GTSNPN and CDR2 SVGIG (reference sequence). The CDR3 spans 12 residues. The CDR3 reads CAWARGFETQYF. The CDR3 DNA is TGTGCCTGGGCCCGGGGTTTCGAGACCCAGTACTTC. Filled out from reference TRBV30 and TRBJ2-5, the complete variable domain reads SQTIHQWPATLVQPVGSPLSLECTVEGTSNPNLYWYRQAAGRGLQLLFYSVGIGQISSEVPQNLSASRPQDRQFILSSKKLLLSDSGFYLCAWARGFETQYFGPGTRLLVL.